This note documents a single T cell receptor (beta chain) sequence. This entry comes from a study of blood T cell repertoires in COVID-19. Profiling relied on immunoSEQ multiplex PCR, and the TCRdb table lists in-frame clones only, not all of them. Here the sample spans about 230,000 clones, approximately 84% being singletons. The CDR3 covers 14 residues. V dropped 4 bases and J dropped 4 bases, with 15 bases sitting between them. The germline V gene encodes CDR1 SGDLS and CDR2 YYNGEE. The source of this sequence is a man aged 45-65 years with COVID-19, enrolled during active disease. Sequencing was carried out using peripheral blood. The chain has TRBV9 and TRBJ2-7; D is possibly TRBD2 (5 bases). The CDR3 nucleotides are TGTGCCAGCAGCCCCCGGGGTGAAGCATACGAGCAGTACTTC. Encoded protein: CASSPRGEAYEQYF.